The TCR beta chain described here comes from a study of early T cells in non-severe SARS-CoV-2 infection. MiXCR was run by TCRdb on the 5' RACE reads, yielding one entry per CDR3 protein. The table records about 39,000 distinct CDR3 sequences, 4.5% to 7% of them present only once. V shed 6 bases and J shed 0 bases, with 9 bases lying between them. This CDR3 is 15 amino acids long. Germline-derived CDR1 and CDR2 are SEHNR and FQNEAQ (reference sequence). Only a few counts were recorded for this clonotype. Material: whole blood, obtained at baseline. The V and J genes are TRBV7-9 and TRBJ2-6; D is perhaps TRBD1 (5 bases). This receptor was taken from an adult who was a healthcare worker with PCR-confirmed SARS-CoV-2 infection or an uninfected control (not recorded which). The CDR3 DNA reads TGTGCCAGCAGTGACAGCTTCTCTGGGGCCAACGTCCTGACTTTC. Translated, it gives CASSDSFSGANVLTF.